This TCR beta chain is from a study of patients and donors after allogeneic stem cell transplantation. This clonotype was picked up a small number of times. TCRdb recomputed calls from the RT-PCR reads with MiXCR, one row per CDR3 protein. The sample lists about a million distinct CDR3 sequences, around 17% occurring once. Germline CDR1 and CDR2: LGHNA and YNFKEQ. This CDR3 is built from 16 residues. The V and J ends lost 0 bases and 3 bases, in that order; junction bases with no gene match: 8. The source is a human donor who was either an allogeneic HSCT recipient or a stem cell or donor lymphocyte infusion donor (not recorded which). It is not recorded whose cells these are; they may come from a transplant donor. The chain is built from TRBV4-2 and TRBJ2-7, with 7 bases fitting TRBD2. What was sequenced was blood, either unsorted or a sorted T cell fraction (not recorded which). CDR3 protein: CASSQDASRGIYEQYF. The CDR3 bases are TGTGCCAGCAGCCAAGATGCGTCGCGGGGGATCTACGAGCAGTACTTC.